This paragraph covers one TCR beta chain sequence. Its target is not known. This sample was taken from a study of T-cell reconstitution after alpha-beta-depleted transplantation in children. Library preparation (for TCRbeta) was performed with unique molecular identifiers. TCRdb recomputed calls from the PCR reads with MiXCR, one row per CDR3 protein. The sample lists hundreds of thousands of distinct CDR3 sequences; under 20% were seen once. General observations from the study: T-cell numbers and diversity one year post-transplant derived largely from freshly generated T cells. Reportedly, only several hundred clones from non-depleted graft cells drove alpha-beta T-cell counts at about two months. Elevated TCRbeta diversity at day 60 was traced, in some patients, to surviving recipient T cells and thymic progenitors.

This CDR3 is built from 15 residues. The ends lost 4 bases at V and 3 bases at J; junction bases unmatched: 5. The germline V gene encodes CDR1 SGHVS and CDR2 FNYEAQ. V is TRBV7-6 and J is TRBJ2-1; 8 bases are shared with TRBD2. This sample comprised PBMCs, mostly from graft donor cells, obtained 360 days after TCRalphabeta/CD19-depleted stem cell transplant. The TCR sequence derives from a male patient between 2 and 10 years old who had a stem cell transplant for acute lymphoblastic leukemia, so the T cells may come from the graft donor. The CDR3 here is CASSSGTRFYNEQFF. CDR3 bases: TGTGCCAGCAGCTCAGGGACTAGATTCTACAATGAGCAGTTCTTC.